The T cell receptor (beta chain) under discussion was sequenced for a study of a mutant IDH1 vaccine in newly diagnosed glioma. Trimming at V came to 0 bases and at J to 6 bases, leaving 4 bases not matched to a gene. The CDR3 covers 14 residues. Germline V gene sequence: CDR1 SGDLS, CDR2 YYNGEE. Sequencing used immunoSEQ multiplex PCR; TCRdb keeps in-frame clones, though not all of them. The table shows about 51,000 clones, with roughly 80% occurring only once. The time point denotes: baseline, week 1 (first vaccination visit). Treatment: pre-vaccination baseline after standard-of-care therapy. This specimen was PBMCs, taken from a glioma patient treated with radiotherapy, temozolomide or both. The sequence derives from a woman aged 35 to 49 with glioma. The chain employs TRBV9 and TRBJ2-3; TRBD2 aligns across 7 bases. CDR3 amino acids: CASSVGGGLDTQYF. CDR3 DNA: TGTGCCAGCAGCGTAGGGGGGGGGTTGGATACGCAGTATTTT.